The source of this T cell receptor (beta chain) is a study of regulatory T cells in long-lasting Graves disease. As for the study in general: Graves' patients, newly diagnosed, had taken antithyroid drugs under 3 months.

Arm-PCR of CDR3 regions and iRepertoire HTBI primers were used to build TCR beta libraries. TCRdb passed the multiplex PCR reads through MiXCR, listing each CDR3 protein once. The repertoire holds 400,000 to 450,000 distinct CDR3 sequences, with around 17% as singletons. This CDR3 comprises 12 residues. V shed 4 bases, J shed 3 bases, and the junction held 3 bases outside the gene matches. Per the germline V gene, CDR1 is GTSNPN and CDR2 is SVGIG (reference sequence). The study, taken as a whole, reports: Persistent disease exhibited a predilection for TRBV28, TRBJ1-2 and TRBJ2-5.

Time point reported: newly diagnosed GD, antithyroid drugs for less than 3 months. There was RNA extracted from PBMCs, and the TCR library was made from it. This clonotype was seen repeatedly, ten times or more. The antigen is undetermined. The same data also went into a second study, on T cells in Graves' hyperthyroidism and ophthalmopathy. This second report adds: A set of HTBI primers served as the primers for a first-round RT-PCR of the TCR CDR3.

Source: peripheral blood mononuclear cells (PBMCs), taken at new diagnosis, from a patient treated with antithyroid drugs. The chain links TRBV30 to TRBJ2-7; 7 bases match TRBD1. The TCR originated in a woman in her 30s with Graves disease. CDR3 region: CAWNRGNYEQYF. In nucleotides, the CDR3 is TGTGCCTGGAACAGGGGCAACTACGAGCAGTACTTC.